Reported below is one TCR beta chain. This receptor's antigen is unknown. One base away there is no much larger clone; base qualities are not given. The data were obtained in a study of shared clonotypes between healthy human individuals (dated by TCRdb to between 2020 and 2021). Concerning the study at large: Three men and a couple of women, aged 18 to 49 years, made up the cohort. To increase sequencing depth and limit assay-specific biases, TCR repertoire library preparation and sequencing were carried out by different laboratories using diverse techniques. Each donor's leukapheresis produced roughly between roughly 0.85 and 10 billion PBMCs. For each donor, CD4 naive and CD4 memory were each given three plates, CD8 naive was given two plates, and CD8 memory was given one plate. Blood TCR repertoires of roughly five healthy adults were deeply sequenced to estimate repertoire size and the extent of clonotype sharing between individuals. Points the paper makes about the study in general: The genetic and exposure-history diversity represented was limited by the small number of donors. Only blood was sampled, and tissue TCR repertoires likely differ from those in blood. Even with the large sequencing depth, rarefaction of the sorted-subset datasets indicated that sequencing was incomplete. Across four donors, roughly 5.4% of naive CD4, roughly 3.5% of naive CD8, about 2.3% of memory CD4, and roughly 0.41% of memory CD8 clonotypes were shared. Compared with non-shared clonotypes, clonotypes shared by all four sorted-subset donors had higher generation probabilities. Naive subsets generally had larger estimated clonotype richness than memory subsets. Based on pairwise subsampling, the degree of clonotype sharing among donors was expected to be affected by sequencing depth.

The junction shows trimming of 6 bases on V and 9 bases on J, plus 18 bases between the germline ends. Reading the germline V gene (reference sequence) gives CDR1 LNHDA and CDR2 SQIVND. From the cysteine up to the phenylalanine, the CDR3 has a length of 15 residues. Only the CDR3 part of the read is kept: 45 bases, read in frame from the first base. Donors were healthy HIV-negative adults with no recently reported acute infections or vaccinations. All donors were Caucasian adults living in Nashville, Tennessee, USA. CD4+ T cells were enriched by magnetic negative selection; naive cells were then positively selected on CD45RA, and the negative fraction formed the memory subset. Blood was collected by leukapheresis, and PBMCs were isolated by Ficoll-Histopaque density gradient centrifugation and then cryopreserved in liquid nitrogen vapor phase. Analytical flow cytometry was used to check the purity and quantity of each magnetically sorted T cell population. Genomic DNA was isolated from each sorted fraction and quantified by UV absorbance on a Nanodrop 2000c.

TCR CDR3 regions were amplified from genomic DNA by multiplex PCR using the deep immunoSEQ assay. For each cell subset, the extracted genomic DNA was distributed evenly across all wells of several immunoSEQ 96-well plates, and each plate served as one replicate. Each replicate PCR for sorted subsets received around 0.2 ug genomic DNA, equal to some 32,000 T cell genomes. The purified libraries were quantified using a Qubit 3.0 fluorometer, sized with a Bioanalyzer 2100, and then quantified again using the KAPA Library Quantification kit. Each immunoSEQ 96-well plate was sequenced on its own single-read 150-cycle Illumina NextSeq 550 flow cell. From the authors' description of their analysis: Because only junctional sequences without quality scores were contained in the immunoSEQ output, filtering matching that applied to full-length reads could not be performed. To assign V/J genes and CDR3, sequences were annotated using PyIR, a Python wrapper for IgBLAST v1.9, with IMGT germline references. Any read was removed if the V/J assignment was weak (E-value above 1e-6), the CDR3 was missing, or the read contained stop codons, out-of-frame junctions, or ambiguous translated residues. A V3J clonotype was defined by an identical inferred V gene, J gene, and CDR3 amino acid sequence. To compute the percentage overlap between repertoires, the number of shared unique clonotypes was divided by the size of the smaller repertoire. RTK rarefaction, the Chao1 estimator, and Recon v2.1 estimates of unobserved clonotypes were used to assess repertoire richness. OLGA was used to compute generation probabilities for all TCRbeta clonotypes that the gDNA method yielded from four donors. Imported from immuneACCESS, the table was reduced by TCRdb to in-frame sequences with V and J called. These copies leave out some clones; in studies compared against another copy, an unresolved V gene accounts for under half, and the cause of the remainder is not known. V and J calls and clone size are those listed in that table; D and trimming were worked out from the DNA. The sample table contains about 1 million clones; only one count was recorded for 75% of them. Of the sample, 1.5% is held by the ten largest clones.

Recombination connected TRBV19 to TRBJ1-6; a tentative D match to TRBD1 spans 5 bases. The receptor was isolated from a man aged 18 to 30 in good health. The sequenced sample consisted of memory CD4+ T cells sorted from blood. The label giving this sample's cell subset or site can be read as: CD45RA-negative fraction. The DNA sequence is given as TGTGCCAGTAGCTCCATGGGCAGGGTTCTTTCACCCCTCCACTTT. Its translation reads: CASSSMGRVLSPLHF. The full variable domain, with segments outside the CDR3 supplied by the reference TRBV19 and TRBJ1-6 proteins, appears as DGGITQSPKYLFRKEGQNVTLSCEQNLNHDAMYWYRQDPGQGLRLIYYSQIVNDFQKGDIAEGYSVSREKKESFPLTVTSAQKNPTAFYLCASSSMGRVLSPLHFGNGTRLTVT.